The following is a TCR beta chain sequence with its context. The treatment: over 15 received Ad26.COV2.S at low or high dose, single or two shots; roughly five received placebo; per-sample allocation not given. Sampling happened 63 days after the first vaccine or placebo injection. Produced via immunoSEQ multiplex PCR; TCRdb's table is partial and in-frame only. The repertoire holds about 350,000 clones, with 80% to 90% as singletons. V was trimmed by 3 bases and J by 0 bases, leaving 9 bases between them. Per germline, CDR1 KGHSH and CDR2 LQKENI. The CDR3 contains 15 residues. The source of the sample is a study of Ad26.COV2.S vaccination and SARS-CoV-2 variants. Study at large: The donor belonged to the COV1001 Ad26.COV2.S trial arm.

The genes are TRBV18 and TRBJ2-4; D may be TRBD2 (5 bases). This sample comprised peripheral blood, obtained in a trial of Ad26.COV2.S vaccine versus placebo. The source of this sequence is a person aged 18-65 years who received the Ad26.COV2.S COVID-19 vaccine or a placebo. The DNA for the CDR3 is TGTGCCAGCTCACCCCCGGGGATAGCCAAAAACATTCAGTACTTC. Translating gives CASSPPGIAKNIQYF.